This entry features one T cell receptor beta chain sequence. Antigen specificity is unknown. The germline CDR1 and CDR2 sequences are SQVTM and ANQGSEA. Deletions cut 3 bases from V and 6 bases from J, with 12 bases between. This CDR3 is built from 13 residues. The assay ran at deep level. How the authors handled the data: ImmunoSEQ only sent back junction sequences with no quality scores, so filtering was done differently. Some clones are missing from TCRdb's copy, which holds only in-frame ones; the method was immunoSEQ multiplex PCR. The DNA gave D and trimming, while V, J and clone size come from that table. The sample holds 400,000 to 600,000 clones, approximately 94% seen once. This entry comes from a study of shared clonotypes between healthy human individuals. Findings and limits, study-wide: Generally, naive subsets came out with larger estimated richness than memory subsets.

The chain employs TRBV29-1 and TRBJ2-1; D might be TRBD2 (6 bases). The sequencing sample was made of naive CD4+ T cells sorted from blood. Subset indicated: CD45RA+ positively selected. The sequence derives from a woman in her 30s in good health. Here the CDR3 reads CSVEGRLVNEQFF. CDR3 nucleotides: TGCAGCGTTGAGGGAAGACTAGTCAATGAGCAGTTCTTC.